The 20 T cell receptor beta chains listed next were all sequenced from one sample in a study of blood T cell repertoires in COVID-19. Using immunoSEQ multiplex PCR, the repertoire was profiled, and TCRdb retains in-frame clones only, with some absent. The sample has just over 200,000 clones; around 80% are singletons. The sequenced sample was peripheral blood. The receptors were sampled from a woman in her 70s with acute or convalescent COVID-19.

The sample holds a few counts of this clone. The chain couples TRBV7-9 to TRBJ1-1; no clear D. The CDR3 is made up of 13 amino acids. Per germline, CDR1 SEHNR and CDR2 FQNEAQ (reference sequence). V lost 7 bases, J lost 1 base, and 10 bases lay in between. This chain's CDR3 is CASTLGPNTEAFF. CDR3 coding DNA: TGTGCCAGCACCCTTGGGCCGAACACTGAAGCTTTCTTT.

V usage is TRBV21-1 and J usage is TRBJ2-6; TRBD2, the D gene given by the table, was not confirmed from the DNA. TRBV21-1 is described as a pseudogene. The CDR3 has 17 residues. The CDR3 region is CASSKDHRGSGANVLTF. CDR3 sequence (DNA): TGTGCCAGCAGCAAAGATCATCGCGGATCTGGGGCCAACGTCCTGACTTTC.

This clone was counted a single time. J is TRBJ1-5 and V is TRBV19; D uncertain. This CDR3 contains 13 residues. V was shortened by 5 bases and J by 4 bases, with 9 bases between the two germline ends. From germline, CDR1 is LNHDA and CDR2 SQIVND (reference sequence). The CDR3: CASSQQRNQPQHF. Here the CDR3 DNA reads TGTGCCAGTAGTCAACAGAGAAATCAGCCCCAGCATTTT.

V and J are TRBV5-1 and TRBJ2-5, with no clear D. Deletions cut 5 bases from V and 2 bases from J, with 10 bases between. This CDR3 has 13 residues. Germline CDR1 is SGHRS and CDR2 is YFSETQ. The CDR3 DNA is TGCGCCAGCAGGGGCAGGCCTCAAGAGACCCAGTACTTC. Encoded protein: CASRGRPQETQYF.

The V gene is TRBV6-1, the J gene TRBJ2-1, with D maybe TRBD2 (6 bases). V dropped 2 bases and J dropped 6 bases, with 8 bases sitting between them. This CDR3 comprises 13 residues. Germline-derived CDR1 and CDR2 are MNHNS and SASEGT. CDR3 bases: TGTGCCAGCAGTGAACCGGGGGTCAATGAGCAGTTCTTC. This gives the protein CASSEPGVNEQFF.

The chain combines TRBV7-2 with TRBJ2-3, with 9 bases fitting TRBD2. CDR1 and CDR2 (germline): SGHTA, FQGNSA. The V gene end was trimmed by 4 bases and the J gene end by 1 base; junction bases not matched to a gene: 6. There are 16 residues in the CDR3. DNA for the CDR3: TGTGCCAGCAGCTCCCAAGCTAGCGGGGGCACAGATACGCAGTATTTT. Translated, it gives CASSSQASGGTDTQYF. The entire variable domain, with the rest obtained from reference TRBV7-2 and TRBJ2-3, is as follows: GAGVSQSPSNKVTEKGKDVELRCDPISGHTALYWYRQSLGQGLEFLIYFQGNSAPDKSGLPSDRFSAERTGGSVSTLTIQRTQQEDSAVYLCASSSQASGGTDTQYFGPGTRLTVL.

There are a few counts of this clone. The chain carries TRBV5-1 and TRBJ2-7, with 10 bases matching TRBD2. The CDR3 spans 15 residues. The V gene end was trimmed by 5 bases and the J gene end by 3 bases; junction bases not matched to a gene: 8. Germline CDR1 reads SGHRS; CDR2 reads YFSETQ. The CDR3 loop is CASRTSSGRGYEQYF. As DNA, the CDR3 is TGCGCCAGCAGGACATCTAGCGGGAGAGGCTACGAGCAGTACTTC.

The chain joins TRBV19 to TRBJ1-4; 7 bases agree with TRBD1. The CDR3 sequence is 17 residues long. The germline V gene has CDR1 LNHDA and CDR2 SQIVND (reference sequence). J gave up 3 bases and V 5 bases, and 12 bases lay outside the gene matches. The DNA for the CDR3 is TGTGCCAGTAGTGTCCGGGACAGCGTTTGGGCTAATGAAAAACTGTTTTTT. Translation gives CASSVRDSVWANEKLFF. The entire variable domain, with the rest obtained from reference TRBV19 and TRBJ1-4, is as follows: DGGITQSPKYLFRKEGQNVTLSCEQNLNHDAMYWYRQDPGQGLRLIYYSQIVNDFQKGDIAEGYSVSREKKESFPLTVTSAQKNPTAFYLCASSVRDSVWANEKLFFGSGTQLSVL.

The chain combines TRBV15 with TRBJ2-1; D perhaps matches TRBD2 (6 bases). The CDR3 loop spans 16 amino acids. V was cut by 0 bases and J by 3 bases, with 12 bases left in between. The germline CDR1 and CDR2 sequences are LNHNV and YYDKDF (reference sequence). CDR3 amino acids: CATSRDLRDFYNEQFF. The CDR3 nucleotides read TGTGCCACCAGCAGAGATTTGCGGGATTTCTACAATGAGCAGTTCTTC.

This clone was seen more than once but under ten times. The gene calls are TRBV18 and TRBJ1-4; 7 nucleotides agree with TRBD1. This CDR3 has 15 amino acids. CDR1 and CDR2 (germline): KGHSH, LQKENI. After removal of 1 base from V and 7 bases from J, the junction contained 6 bases not matched to a gene. CDR3 sequence: CASSPLRQGGEKLFF. The CDR3, as DNA: TGTGCCAGCTCACCACTTCGACAGGGTGGTGAAAAACTGTTTTTT.

As DNA, the CDR3 is TGTGCCAGCAGCCAAGGTGTGACCAGGGACTCCTACAATGAGCAGTTCTTC. Translating gives CASSQGVTRDSYNEQFF. The chain combines TRBV3-1 (or the pseudogene TRBV3-2) with TRBJ2-1, with a tentative D call TRBD1 (5 bases). Trimming stripped 1 base from V and 0 bases from J, with 13 bases between. This CDR3 comprises 17 residues. The germline gives CDR1 LGHDT, CDR2 YNNKEL (reference sequence).

The chain recombines TRBV3-1 (or the pseudogene TRBV3-2) with TRBJ1-1; maybe TRBD1 (5 bases). Germline V lookup: CDR1 LGHDT, CDR2 YNNKEL (reference sequence). The V gene lost 2 bases and the J gene lost 11 bases, with 18 bases spanning the gap. There are 14 residues in the CDR3. CDR3 coding DNA: TGTGCCAGCAGCCAATCAAGCGGGGGGTACACGGCTTTCTTT. It specifies CASSQSSGGYTAFF.

The rearrangement joins TRBV12-3 or TRBV12-4 to TRBJ1-2, with D unresolved. The CDR3 is 13 residues long. V was pared by 2 bases and J by 4 bases, with 8 bases between. CDR3 coding DNA: TGTGCCAGCAGTTTAACGGCGGGCTATGGCTACACCTTC. Protein product: CASSLTAGYGYTF.

The genes are TRBV5-8 and TRBJ2-7; TRBD1 aligns across 8 bases. Trimming cost V 2 bases and J 3 bases; bases outside gene matches: 1. Germline CDR1 reads SGHTS; CDR2 reads YDEGEE. The CDR3 spans 13 residues. The CDR3 here is CASSLDRGYEQYF. DNA of the CDR3: TGTGCCAGCAGCTTAGACAGGGGCTACGAGCAGTACTTC.

In regard to this clone: Its ends do not fully match the called genes, so a read error is possible. This sequence joins TRBV27 and TRBJ2-7, with 7 nucleotides matching TRBD1. This CDR3 contains 13 residues. CDR1 MNHEY and CDR2 SMNVEV come from the germline V gene (reference sequence). CDR3 residues: CASSGDRVYGQYF. CDR3 nucleotide sequence: TGTGCCAGCAGTGGGGACAGAGTATACGGGCAGTACTTC.

The table lists this clone with a few counts. V gene TRBV4-2 combines with J gene TRBJ2-3; 7 bases align to TRBD1. V shed 5 bases, J shed 2 bases, and the junction held 7 bases outside the gene matches. Germline assignment: CDR1 LGHNA and CDR2 YNFKEQ. CDR3 length: 15 amino acids. This CDR3 is CASSMIQGDTDTQYF. In DNA form, the CDR3 reads TGTGCCAGCAGCATGATTCAGGGGGACACAGATACGCAGTATTTT.

This chain joins TRBV30 and TRBJ2-5; 9 nucleotides agree with TRBD1. CDR3 length equals 14 residues. J was trimmed by 2 bases and V by 5 bases; bases with no gene match: 6. Germline V gene sequence: CDR1 GTSNPN, CDR2 SVGIG (reference sequence). The CDR3 DNA is TGTGCCTGGGGGACAGGGTCGGCTCAAGAGACCCAGTACTTC. This gives the protein CAWGTGSAQETQYF.

The rearrangement uses TRBV7-8 and TRBJ2-7, with TRBD1 identical over 9 bases. This CDR3 is 14 amino acids long. V lost 5 bases and J lost 2; bases outside the gene matches: 4. Germline assignment: CDR1 SGHVS and CDR2 FQNEAQ. The CDR3 DNA reads as TGTGCCAGCAGCCCGGGGACAGGGACCTACGAGCAGTACTTC. It translates to CASSPGTGTYEQYF.

This clone was observed once. Within the sample, other DNA sequences also encode this same CDR3. The chain has TRBV7-9 and TRBJ2-1, with 7 bases aligning to TRBD2. This CDR3 contains 14 residues. Trimming removed 3 bases from V and 4 bases from J; junction bases left unmatched: 3. Germline V lookup: CDR1 SEHNR, CDR2 FQNEAQ (reference sequence). The CDR3 nucleotides are TGTGCCAGCAGCTTGCTAGCGGATTACAATGAGCAGTTCTTC. Amino acid sequence: CASSLLADYNEQFF.

The V call is TRBV6-5, the J call TRBJ2-7; 11 positions match TRBD2. The germline CDR1 and CDR2 sequences are MNHEY and SVGAGI. V dropped 10 bases and J dropped 6; count of bases not matched to a gene: 14. The CDR3 runs to 15 residues. CDR3 coding DNA: TGTGCCACCGGGTTAGCGGGAGGGCCTCCCGGCGAGCAGTACTTC. It specifies CATGLAGGPPGEQYF.